The T cell receptor (beta chain) described here comes from a study of blood T cell repertoires in COVID-19. As for the study in general: Sample material is recorded as cDNA or gDNA derived from T cells, B-cell-depleted T cells, or PBMCs.

Assay: immunoSEQ multiplex PCR; the TCRdb copy retains only in-frame clones and omits some. Of fewer than 250,000 clones listed, under 90% were seen once; the top ten hold less than 20%. Germline-derived CDR1 and CDR2 are SGHRS and YFSETQ. The J segment lost 4 bases and the V segment lost 4 bases, leaving 8 bases of the junction unmatched. The CDR3 runs to 14 residues. The chain uses TRBV5-1 and TRBJ2-7, with TRBD1 matching 7 bases. Sequencing was performed on peripheral blood. The receptor comes from a man aged 30-40 years with active or convalescent COVID-19. The CDR3 nucleotides read TGCGCCAGCAGCCACGACAGGGAGATGTACGAGCAGTACTTC. It encodes CASSHDREMYEQYF.